The clone carrying this TCR beta chain has a handful of counts. The sample is drawn from a study of Graves' ophthalmopathy and Graves' hyperthyroidism. CDR3 size: 15 residues. The V end lost 0 bases, the J end lost 4 bases, and 12 bases lay between the germline ends. The germline V gene has CDR1 LGHDT and CDR2 YNNKEL (reference sequence). The authors amplified TCR beta CDR3 regions from RNA transcripts. The library came from an HTBI-primed first-round RT-PCR and a second-round multiplex PCR. MiXCR, run by TCRdb on the multiplex PCR reads, gives a single entry per CDR3 protein. The sample includes 350,000 to 400,000 distinct CDR3 sequences, 18% of them seen just once.

Sequenced sample: peripheral blood. The gene calls are TRBV3-1 and TRBJ1-2, with D perhaps matching TRBD1 (5 bases). The TCR comes from a woman between 18 and 29 years old with Graves' ophthalmopathy. The CDR3 spells CASSQDWSGPYGYTF. In nucleotides, the CDR3 is TGTGCCAGCAGCCAAGATTGGTCAGGGCCCTATGGCTACACCTTC. Drawing the rest from reference TRBV3-1 and TRBJ1-2, the complete variable domain is DTAVSQTPKYLVTQMGNDKSIKCEQNLGHDTMYWYKQDSKKFLKIMFSYNNKELIINETVPNRFSPKSPDKAHLNLHINSLELGDSAVYFCASSQDWSGPYGYTFGSGTRLTVV.